This TCR beta chain was sequenced for a study of T-cell reconstitution after alpha-beta-depleted transplantation in children. As regards this clonotype: The antigen is undetermined.

Study-wide findings and caveats: From newly produced T cells came most of the T-cell counts and diversity one year after transplant. Recipient T cells and thymic progenitors that survived gave rise to the high TCRbeta diversity observed at day 60 in some patients. In patients about two months after transplant, alpha-beta T cells reportedly arose from several hundred expanded graft clones.

For TCRbeta, the library was prepared with unique molecular identifiers. TCRdb processed the PCR reads anew with MiXCR; each CDR3 protein has one entry. The sample lists about 980,000 distinct CDR3 sequences; about 29% were seen once. There are 15 residues in the CDR3. Trimming left V 1 base short and J 9 bases short, with 16 bases between. Germline CDR1 reads MNHEY; CDR2 reads SMNVEV (reference sequence). The receptor's source is a boy under three years old who had a stem cell transplant for SCID, so the T cells may come from the graft donor. Sequencing was performed on PBMCs, mostly from graft donor cells, taken 360 days after TCRalphabeta/CD19-depleted stem cell transplant. The J gene is TRBJ2-1, the V gene TRBV27; weak D call: TRBD1 (6 bases). This chain's CDR3 is CASSLLQGLQVEQFF. CDR3 sequence (DNA): TGTGCCAGCAGTTTATTGCAGGGGCTTCAGGTTGAGCAGTTCTTC.